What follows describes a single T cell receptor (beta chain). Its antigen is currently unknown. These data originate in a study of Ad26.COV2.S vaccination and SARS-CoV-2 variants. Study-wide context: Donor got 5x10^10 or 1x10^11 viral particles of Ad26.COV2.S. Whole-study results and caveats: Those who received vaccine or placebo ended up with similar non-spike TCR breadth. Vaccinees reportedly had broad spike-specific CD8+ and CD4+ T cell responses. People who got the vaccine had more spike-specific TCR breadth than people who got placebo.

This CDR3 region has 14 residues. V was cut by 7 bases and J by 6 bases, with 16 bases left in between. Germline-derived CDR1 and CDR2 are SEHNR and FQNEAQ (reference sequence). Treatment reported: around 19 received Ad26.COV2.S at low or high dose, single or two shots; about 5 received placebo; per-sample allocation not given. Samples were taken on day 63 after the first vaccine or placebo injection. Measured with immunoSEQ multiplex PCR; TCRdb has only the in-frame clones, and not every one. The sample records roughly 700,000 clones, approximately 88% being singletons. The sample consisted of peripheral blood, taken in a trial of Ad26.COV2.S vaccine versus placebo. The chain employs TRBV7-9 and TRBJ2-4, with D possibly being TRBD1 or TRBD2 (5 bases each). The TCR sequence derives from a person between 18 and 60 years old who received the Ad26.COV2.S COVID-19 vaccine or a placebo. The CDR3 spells CASTTEGYGNIQYF. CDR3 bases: TGTGCCAGCACCACCGAGGGGTATGGAAACATTCAGTACTTC.